Listed here are 27 T cell receptor beta chains from one sample, sequenced in a study of T cell responses to AZD1222 COVID-19 vaccine (dated by TCRdb to the early 2020s). The library was produced with the immunoSEQ multiplex PCR assay. The table comes from immuneACCESS by way of TCRdb, which keeps in-frame sequences with V and J called. Part of the clones is missing from these tables; in studies checked, under half for an unresolved V gene and the rest for unknown reasons. The sample data list over 110,000 clones, and about 90% of these were observed just once. The leading ten clones occupy 9.3% of the sample. The sample's time point, from its label and the paper: about 28 days (+/-7) after the second vaccine dose. The sequences come from peripheral blood, collected 28 days after the second AZD1222 dose. These receptors all stem from an adult who received the AZD1222 COVID-19 vaccine.

The chain carries TRBV3-1 (or the pseudogene TRBV3-2) and TRBJ1-1; TRBD1 matches 9 bases. This CDR3 spans 16 amino acids. Germline values: CDR1 LGHDT, CDR2 YNNKEL (reference sequence). After removal of 5 bases from V and 6 bases from J, the junction contained 13 bases not matched to a gene. The CDR3: CASSFRDREVSAEAFF. The CDR3 nucleotides read TGTGCCAGCAGCTTCCGGGACAGGGAGGTCTCCGCTGAAGCTTTCTTT.

This chain links TRBV7-2 with TRBJ2-1; possibly TRBD2 for D (6 bases). Germline V lookup: CDR1 SGHTA, CDR2 FQGNSA. With 0 bases removed from V and 4 bases from J, the gap between germline ends came to 13 bases. This CDR3 has 16 residues. The CDR3 region is CASSLASGSPYNEQFF. The CDR3 DNA sequence: TGTGCCAGCAGCTTAGCGTCCGGGAGCCCTTACAATGAGCAGTTCTTC.

V gene TRBV29-1 combines with J gene TRBJ2-7; 10 nucleotides agree with TRBD1. Unmatched junction bases numbered 4, after V lost 3 bases and J lost 5 bases. Germline V lookup: CDR1 SQVTM, CDR2 ANQGSEA. The CDR3 has 13 residues. The CDR3 DNA reads as TGCAGCGTTGAGACAGGGGGCCACGACGAGCAGTACTTC. The encoded protein is CSVETGGHDEQYF.

V gene TRBV5-1 combines with J gene TRBJ1-2; 12 nucleotides line up with TRBD1. The length of the CDR3 is 12 residues. CDR1 and CDR2 (germline): SGHRS, YFSETQ. J gave up 14 bases and V 4 bases, and 6 bases lay outside the gene matches. As DNA, the CDR3 is TGCGCCAGCAGCCCGGGACAGGGGGCTGATACCTTC. It specifies CASSPGQGADTF.

V usage is TRBV5-1 and J usage is TRBJ2-1, with TRBD2 identical over 13 bases. Trimming removed 0 bases from V and 7 bases from J; junction bases left unmatched: 4. CDR3 length: 16 amino acids. The germline V gene encodes CDR1 SGHRS and CDR2 YFSETQ. The CDR3 nucleotides read TGCGCCAGCAGCTTGGTAACTAGCGGGAGGGGAAATGAGCAGTTCTTC. It codes for CASSLVTSGRGNEQFF.

J is TRBJ2-4 and V is TRBV29-1; the D call may be TRBD1 or TRBD2 (6 bases each). V gave up 8 bases and J gave up 0 bases, with 23 bases separating them. There are 17 residues in the CDR3. The germline V gene has CDR1 SQVTM and CDR2 ANQGSEA. This CDR3 is CSTSGDRDTLAKNIQYF. DNA for the CDR3: TGCAGCACCTCGGGGGACCGGGACACCCTAGCCAAAAACATTCAGTACTTC.

Concerning this clone itself: The same CDR3 also results from other DNA sequences found in this sample. V gene TRBV5-1 combines with J gene TRBJ2-5; D not certain. This CDR3 spans 11 amino acids. V dropped 4 bases and J dropped 2 bases, with 3 bases sitting between them. The germline V gene has CDR1 SGHRS and CDR2 YFSETQ. The CDR3 loop is CASSLQETQYF. CDR3 nucleotide sequence: TGCGCCAGCAGCCTACAAGAGACCCAGTACTTC.

V usage is TRBV19 and J usage is TRBJ2-7, with D tentatively TRBD1 (5 bases). V was clipped by 4 bases and J by 4 bases, with 8 bases between them. The V gene's germline CDR1 is LNHDA and CDR2 SQIVND (reference sequence). There are 12 residues in the CDR3. CDR3 loop: CASSNQGYEQYF. Written as DNA, the CDR3 is TGTGCCAGTAGTAACCAGGGATACGAGCAGTACTTC. Combining the CDR3 with reference TRBV19 and TRBJ2-7 gives the whole variable domain DGGITQSPKYLFRKEGQNVTLSCEQNLNHDAMYWYRQDPGQGLRLIYYSQIVNDFQKGDIAEGYSVSREKKESFPLTVTSAQKNPTAFYLCASSNQGYEQYFGPGTRLTVT.

This chain's CDR3 is CASSIISLEGLKGELFF. The CDR3 nucleotides are TGTGCCAGTAGTATAATTTCCCTCGAAGGATTGAAGGGGGAGCTGTTTTTT. The rearrangement joins TRBV19 to TRBJ2-2; D unresolved. Germline loops: CDR1 LNHDA, CDR2 SQIVND (reference sequence). Trimming removed 2 bases at V and 8 bases at J, with 21 bases between. The CDR3 length is 17 residues.

The chain uses TRBV19 and TRBJ2-3; 12 bases are shared with TRBD1. V was clipped by 7 bases and J by 9 bases; unmatched bases: 8. Germline V gene sequence: CDR1 LNHDA, CDR2 SQIVND (reference sequence). The CDR3 sequence is 14 residues long. The CDR3 sequence is CASTSGTGGGTQYF. In DNA, the CDR3 is TGTGCCAGTACCTCCGGGACAGGGGGCGGAACGCAGTATTTT.

The DNA of the CDR3 is TGTGCCACCAGCTCCAAAAGGGAAACCTATGGCTACACCTTC. This encodes CATSSKRETYGYTF. The rearrangement joins TRBV15 to TRBJ1-2; D remains ambiguous. The germline CDR1 and CDR2 sequences are LNHNV and YYDKDF (reference sequence). CDR3 size: 14 residues. Trimming took 5 bases from V and 4 from J, leaving 14 bases between them.

This chain connects TRBV5-6 to TRBJ1-4; tentatively, D is TRBD1 (6 bases). V shed 3 bases and J shed 8 bases, with 17 bases lying between them. CDR3 length equals 15 residues. Per germline, CDR1 SGHDT and CDR2 YYEEEE. Here the CDR3 reads CASSWGADPWEKLFF. The CDR3 nucleotides read TGTGCCAGCAGCTGGGGGGCAGACCCTTGGGAAAAACTGTTTTTT. The variable domain in full, completed from reference TRBV5-6 and TRBJ1-4, reads DAGVTQSPTHLIKTRGQQVTLRCSPKSGHDTVSWYQQALGQGPQFIFQYYEEEERQRGNFPDRFSGHQFPNYSSELNVNALLLGDSALYLCASSWGADPWEKLFFGSGTQLSVL.

J is TRBJ2-3 and V is TRBV6-6; TRBD2 aligns across 9 bases. With V trimmed by 6 bases and J by 0 bases, 4 bases remained unmatched. The length of the CDR3 is 15 residues. From germline, CDR1 is MNHNY and CDR2 SVGAGI (reference sequence). In DNA, the CDR3 is TGTGCCAGCAGACCGAGCGGGAGGAGCACAGATACGCAGTATTTT. Translating gives CASRPSGRSTDTQYF.

The V call is TRBV10-2, the J call TRBJ2-3; no firm D call. V lost 2 bases, J lost 6 bases, and 12 bases lay in between. The CDR3 has 14 residues. CDR1 and CDR2 from the germline V gene are WSHSY and SAAADI. DNA for the CDR3: TGCGCCAGCAGTGAGGGTTACTGGGCTGATACGCAGTATTTT. This codes for CASSEGYWADTQYF.

This chain joins TRBV25-1 and TRBJ2-2; 8 bases agree with TRBD2. The CDR3 totals 15 residues. The germline V gene has CDR1 MGHDK and CDR2 SYGVNS. Germline trimming cut 2 bases from V and 3 bases from J; bases unmatched to any gene: 2. The CDR3 sequence: CASSEPSGYTGELFF. CDR3 nucleotides: TGTGCCAGCAGTGAACCTAGCGGGTACACCGGGGAGCTGTTTTTT.

The rearrangement joins TRBV9 to TRBJ1-5, with D perhaps matching TRBD1 (5 bases). The V and J ends lost 2 bases and 7 bases respectively, with 10 bases between them. Germline values: CDR1 SGDLS, CDR2 YYNGEE. The CDR3 length is 13 residues. In DNA, the CDR3 is TGTGCCAGCAGCGTCGGGGGGGTGCAGCCCCAGCATTTT. Translated: CASSVGGVQPQHF.

This rearrangement joins TRBV5-1 to TRBJ1-1; possible D gene TRBD1, 5 bases. Germline V gene sequence: CDR1 SGHRS, CDR2 YFSETQ. The CDR3 loop spans 14 amino acids. V was clipped by 0 bases and J by 4 bases, with 10 bases between them. This CDR3 is CASSLGSGSTEAFF. DNA for the CDR3: TGCGCCAGCAGCTTGGGTTCAGGGTCCACTGAAGCTTTCTTT.

V and J are TRBV6-2 or TRBV6-3 and TRBJ2-7, with 10 bases aligning to TRBD1. The CDR3 consists of 16 residues. The V segment lost 4 bases and the J segment 4 bases; nucleotides outside the gene matches: 10. Germline V gene sequence: CDR1 MNHEY, CDR2 SVGEGT. The CDR3, as DNA: TGTGCCAGCAGTTCATGGACAGGGGGTCGATCATACGAGCAGTACGTC. It codes for CASSSWTGGRSYEQYV.

The chain employs TRBV6-5 and TRBJ2-1; maybe TRBD2 (6 bases). The CDR3 contains 13 residues. The V gene's germline CDR1 is MNHEY and CDR2 SVGAGI. V shed 11 bases and J shed 8 bases, with 19 bases lying between them. This chain's CDR3 is CALERLDWDEQFF. The CDR3 DNA reads as TGTGCCTTAGAACGACTAGATTGGGATGAGCAGTTCTTC.

The chain recombines TRBV27 with TRBJ2-3; TRBD2 matches at 12 bases. There are 17 residues in the CDR3. V shed 5 bases, J shed 6 bases, and the junction held 12 bases outside the gene matches. Per germline, CDR1 MNHEY and CDR2 SMNVEV (reference sequence). As DNA, the CDR3 is TGTGCCAGCAGTCCCAATCTAGCGGGAGGGCCGGGGGATACGCAGTATTTT. This codes for CASSPNLAGGPGDTQYF.

This rearrangement joins TRBV28 to TRBJ2-7, with D perhaps matching TRBD1 or TRBD2 (5 bases each). V was clipped by 3 bases and J by 3 bases, with 12 bases between them. There are 14 residues in the CDR3. Germline V gives CDR1 MDHEN, CDR2 SYDVKM. The CDR3 sequence is CASSFGGARYEQYV. The CDR3 nucleotides read TGTGCCAGCAGTTTTGGGGGTGCCCGCTACGAGCAGTACGTC.

The chain carries TRBV7-8 and TRBJ1-2; TRBD1 is a possible D gene (6 bases). Germline-derived CDR1 and CDR2 are SGHVS and FQNEAQ. V was shortened by 4 bases and J by 2 bases, with 11 bases between the two germline ends. This CDR3 contains 14 residues. The CDR3 spells CASSSQGPNYGYTF. In DNA form, the CDR3 reads TGTGCCAGCAGCTCTCAGGGGCCCAACTATGGCTACACCTTC. Full variable domain (rest looked up from reference TRBV7-8 and TRBJ1-2): GAGVSQSPRYKVAKRGQDVALRCDPISGHVSLFWYQQALGQGPEFLTYFQNEAQLDKSGLPSDRFFAERPEGSVSTLKIQRTQQEDSAVYLCASSSQGPNYGYTFGSGTRLTVV.

This sequence joins TRBV4-2 and TRBJ2-1; TRBD2 might be the D (6 bases). V dropped 1 base and J dropped 6 bases, with 13 bases sitting between them. The CDR3 contains 15 residues. From germline, CDR1 is LGHNA and CDR2 YNFKEQ. The CDR3 region is CASSQALASPNEQFF. Written as DNA, the CDR3 is TGTGCCAGCAGCCAAGCTCTAGCGTCCCCCAATGAGCAGTTCTTC.

V is TRBV10-3 and J is TRBJ1-5; no firm D call. CDR3 length: 14 amino acids. In germline, CDR1 is ENHRY, CDR2 SYGVKD. V was cut by 10 bases and J by 3 bases, with 16 bases left in between. CDR3 nucleotides: TGTGCCACTCAGGTCGATGGTTTCAATCAGCCCCAGCATTTT. Translated: CATQVDGFNQPQHF.

The chain recombines TRBV18 with TRBJ2-1; 8 nucleotides agree with TRBD1. CDR3 length: 14 residues. CDR1 and CDR2 from the germline V gene are KGHSH and LQKENI. The V gene end was trimmed by 6 bases and the J gene end by 4 bases; junction bases not matched to a gene: 5. CDR3 bases: TGTGCCAGCTCCGCGACAGGGGTATACAATGAGCAGTTCTTC. This translates into CASSATGVYNEQFF.

This chain links TRBV7-2 with TRBJ1-1; possible D gene TRBD1, 5 bases. Trimming cost V 4 bases and J 4 bases, with 13 bases left between them. The CDR3 sequence is 14 residues long. Germline V CDR1 and CDR2: SGHTA, FQGNSA. The CDR3 DNA follows: TGTGCCAGCAGCTGGGGGGGGATTTCCACTGAAGCTTTCTTT. This sequence encodes CASSWGGISTEAFF.

This rearrangement joins TRBV30 to TRBJ2-3; 9 bases are shared with TRBD2. The V and J ends lost 2 bases and 6 bases, in that order; junction bases with no gene match: 9. Germline CDR1 is GTSNPN and CDR2 is SVGIG (reference sequence). The length of the CDR3 is 15 residues. The CDR3 sequence: CAWSLNAGGPDTQYF. In DNA, the CDR3 is TGTGCCTGGAGTTTAAATGCGGGAGGGCCGGATACGCAGTATTTT.